This TCR beta chain was captured in a study of graft-versus-host responses after intestinal transplantation. This table comes from immunoSEQ multiplex PCR, and its TCRdb copy is limited to in-frame clones, with some not included. Of 77,000 or so clones listed, about 94% are singletons. CDR1 is MGHRA, CDR2 YSYEKL, per germline. This CDR3 has 16 residues. The trim removed 3 bases at V and 5 bases at J, leaving 6 bases unmatched. This clone was recorded once. Antigen specificity is unknown. The V and J genes are TRBV4-1 and TRBJ1-5; 11 nucleotides match TRBD1. The sequence was collected from a human donor who received an intestinal transplant. The sample consisted of unstimulated CD8+ T cells sorted from spleen or lymph node cells, taken before intestinal transplant. The CDR3 coding sequence is TGCGCCAGCAGCCAGGAGGGGACAGGGGGTTATCAGCCCCAGCATTTT. Protein product: CASSQEGTGGYQPQHF.